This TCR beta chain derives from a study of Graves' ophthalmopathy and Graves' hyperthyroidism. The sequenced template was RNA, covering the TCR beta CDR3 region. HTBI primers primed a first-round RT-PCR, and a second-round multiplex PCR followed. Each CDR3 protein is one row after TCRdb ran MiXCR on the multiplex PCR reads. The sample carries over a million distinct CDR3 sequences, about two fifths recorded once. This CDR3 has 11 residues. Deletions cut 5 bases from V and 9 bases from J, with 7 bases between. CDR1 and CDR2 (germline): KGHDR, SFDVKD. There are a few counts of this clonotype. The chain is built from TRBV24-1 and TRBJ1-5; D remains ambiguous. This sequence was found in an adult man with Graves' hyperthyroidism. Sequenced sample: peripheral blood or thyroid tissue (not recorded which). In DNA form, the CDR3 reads TGTGCCACCAGTGCCGGAGGGCCCCAGCATTTT. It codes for CATSAGGPQHF.